The source of this T cell receptor beta chain is a study of control samples from healthy donors and cancer patients. Clones were sequenced by immunoSEQ multiplex PCR, and TCRdb holds only the in-frame ones, with some missing. The table shows 200,000 or so clones, with about nine tenths occurring only once. The sequenced sample was blood. This TCR was recovered from a man younger than 40 in good health.

The CDR3 spells CASSYGNENTEAFF. The CDR3 region has the DNA TGTGCCAGCAGTTACGGGAATGAGAACACTGAAGCTTTCTTT. V usage is TRBV6-5 and J usage is TRBJ1-1; D is uncertain. Germline CDR1 and CDR2: MNHEY and SVGAGI. Trimming took off 2 bases at V and 1 base at J, with 8 bases between the two ends. The CDR3 is made up of 14 amino acids.